This record looks at one TCR beta chain sequence and its context. This entry comes from a study of shared clonotypes between healthy human individuals. Using immunoSEQ multiplex PCR, the repertoire was profiled, and TCRdb retains in-frame clones only, with some absent. The table lists around 1.9 million clones, 90% to 95% of them singletons. V lost 3 bases and J 3 bases, leaving 21 bases between the germline ends. CDR3 size: 17 residues. Germline CDR1 is WSHSY and CDR2 is SAAADI. Positively selected for CCR7, the CD45RO-negative cells used as naive CD8 cells excluded terminally differentiated effector memory CD45RA+ cells.

The chain couples TRBV10-2 to TRBJ2-7, with D perhaps given as TRBD1 or TRBD2 (6 bases each). Sequencing input: naive CD8+ T cells from PBMCs. This TCR was recovered from a man in his late teens or twenties in good health. Some clones in this sample may be carry-over from other donors' samples. The CDR3 bases are TGCGCCAGCAGTGATACTTTTCGGCAGGGGACTTTCTACGAGCAGTACTTC. The encoded protein is CASSDTFRQGTFYEQYF.